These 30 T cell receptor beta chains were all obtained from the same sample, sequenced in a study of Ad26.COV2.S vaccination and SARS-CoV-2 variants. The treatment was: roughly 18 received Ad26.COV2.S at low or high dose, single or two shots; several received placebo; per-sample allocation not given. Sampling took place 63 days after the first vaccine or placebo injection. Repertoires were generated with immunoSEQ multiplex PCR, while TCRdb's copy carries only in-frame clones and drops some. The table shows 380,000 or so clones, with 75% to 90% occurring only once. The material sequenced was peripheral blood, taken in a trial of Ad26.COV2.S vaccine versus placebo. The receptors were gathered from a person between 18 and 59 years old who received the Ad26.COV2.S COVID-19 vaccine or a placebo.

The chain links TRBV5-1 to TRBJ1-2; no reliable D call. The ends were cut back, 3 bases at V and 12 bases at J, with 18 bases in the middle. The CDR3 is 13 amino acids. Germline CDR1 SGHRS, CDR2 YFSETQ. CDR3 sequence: CASSSGAGALNTF. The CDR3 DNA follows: TGCGCCAGCAGCTCAGGTGCAGGTGCGCTGAACACCTTC. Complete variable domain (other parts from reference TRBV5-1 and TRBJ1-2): KAGVTQTPRYLIKTRGQQVTLSCSPISGHRSVSWYQQTPGQGLQFLFEYFSETQRNKGNFPGRFSGRQFSNSRSEMNVSTLELGDSALYLCASSSGAGALNTFGSGTRLTVV.

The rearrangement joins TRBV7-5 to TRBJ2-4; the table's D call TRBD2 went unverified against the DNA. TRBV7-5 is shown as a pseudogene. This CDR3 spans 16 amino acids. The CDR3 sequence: CVRSFGPGVTKNIQYF. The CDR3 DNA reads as TGTGTCAGAAGCTTCGGACCGGGAGTGACCAAAAACATTCAGTACTTC.

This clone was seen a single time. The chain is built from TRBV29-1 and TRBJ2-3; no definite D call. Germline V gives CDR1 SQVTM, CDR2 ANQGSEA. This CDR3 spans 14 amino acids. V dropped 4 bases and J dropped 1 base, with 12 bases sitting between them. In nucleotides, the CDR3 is TGCAGCGTTGCGGCAACCGGACGCACAGATACGCAGTATTTT. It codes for CSVAATGRTDTQYF.

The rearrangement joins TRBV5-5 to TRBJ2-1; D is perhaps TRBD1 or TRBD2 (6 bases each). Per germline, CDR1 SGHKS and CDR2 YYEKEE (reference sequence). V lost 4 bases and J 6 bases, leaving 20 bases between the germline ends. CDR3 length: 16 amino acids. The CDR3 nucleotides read TGTGCCAGCAGCGCGGAGGGACACACGCGAGTCAATGAGCAGTTCTTC. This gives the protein CASSAEGHTRVNEQFF.

CDR3: CASSIAMALTYEQYF. The CDR3 bases are TGTGCCAGTAGTATAGCGATGGCACTGACCTACGAGCAGTACTTC. The rearrangement joins TRBV19 to TRBJ2-7; D remains ambiguous. The CDR3 extends over 15 amino acids. V lost 1 base, J lost 2 bases, and 12 bases lay in between. Germline lookup yields CDR1 LNHDA and CDR2 SQIVND (reference sequence).

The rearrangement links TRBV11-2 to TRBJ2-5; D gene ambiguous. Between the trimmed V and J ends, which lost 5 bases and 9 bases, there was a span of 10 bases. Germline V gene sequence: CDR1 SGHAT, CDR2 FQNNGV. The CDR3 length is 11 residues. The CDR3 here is CASSLTNAQYF. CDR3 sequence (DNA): TGTGCCAGCAGCCTCACAAACGCCCAGTACTTC.

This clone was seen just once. The CDR3 spells CASSFNTGELFF. The CDR3 DNA reads as TGCGCCAGCAGCTTTAACACCGGGGAGCTGTTTTTT. The chain couples TRBV5-1 to TRBJ2-2; D unresolved. Germline CDR1 is SGHRS and CDR2 is YFSETQ. The V and J ends lost 2 bases and 2 bases respectively, with 1 base between them. This CDR3 has 12 amino acids. The whole variable domain, filled in from reference TRBV5-1 and TRBJ2-2, reads KAGVTQTPRYLIKTRGQQVTLSCSPISGHRSVSWYQQTPGQGLQFLFEYFSETQRNKGNFPGRFSGRQFSNSRSEMNVSTLELGDSALYLCASSFNTGELFFGEGSRLTVL.

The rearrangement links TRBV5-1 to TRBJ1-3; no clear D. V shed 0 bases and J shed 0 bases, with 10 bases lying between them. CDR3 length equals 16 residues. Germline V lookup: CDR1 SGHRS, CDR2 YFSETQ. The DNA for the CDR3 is TGCGCCAGCAGCTTGGATCAGCTCCTCTCTGGAAACACCATATATTTT. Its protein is CASSLDQLLSGNTIYF.

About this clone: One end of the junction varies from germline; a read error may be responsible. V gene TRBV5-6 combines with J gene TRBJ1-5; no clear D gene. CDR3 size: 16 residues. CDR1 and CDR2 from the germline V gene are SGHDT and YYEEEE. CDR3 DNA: TGTGCCAGCAGCTTGTGGCAGACCACCTCTAATCGGCCCCAGCATTTT. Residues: CASSLWQTTSNRPQHF.

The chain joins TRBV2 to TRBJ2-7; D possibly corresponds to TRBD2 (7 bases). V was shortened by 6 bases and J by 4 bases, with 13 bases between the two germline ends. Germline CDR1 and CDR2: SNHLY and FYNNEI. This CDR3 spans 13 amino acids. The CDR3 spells CASRNEGGYEQYF. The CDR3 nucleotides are TGTGCCAGCAGGAATGAGGGGGGGTACGAGCAGTACTTC.

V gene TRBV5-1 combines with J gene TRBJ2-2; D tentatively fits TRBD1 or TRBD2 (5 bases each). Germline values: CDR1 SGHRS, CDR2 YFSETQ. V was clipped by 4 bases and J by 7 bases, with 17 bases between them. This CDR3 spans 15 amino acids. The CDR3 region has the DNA TGCGCCAGCAGCGTTACGAGGGGTCCGGGCGGGGAGCTGTTTTTT. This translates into CASSVTRGPGGELFF.

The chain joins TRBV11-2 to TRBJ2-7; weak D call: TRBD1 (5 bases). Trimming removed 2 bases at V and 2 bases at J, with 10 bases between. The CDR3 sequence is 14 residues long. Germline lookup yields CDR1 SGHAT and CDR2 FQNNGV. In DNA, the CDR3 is TGTGCCAGCAGCTTACAGTCAGGGCCCTACGAGCAGTACTTC. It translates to CASSLQSGPYEQYF.

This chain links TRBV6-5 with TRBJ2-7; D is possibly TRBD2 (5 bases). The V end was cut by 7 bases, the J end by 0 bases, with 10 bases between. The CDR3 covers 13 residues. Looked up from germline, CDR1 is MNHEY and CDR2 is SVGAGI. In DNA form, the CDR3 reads TGTGCCAGCAATAGCGCAACCTCCTACGAGCAGTACTTC. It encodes CASNSATSYEQYF.

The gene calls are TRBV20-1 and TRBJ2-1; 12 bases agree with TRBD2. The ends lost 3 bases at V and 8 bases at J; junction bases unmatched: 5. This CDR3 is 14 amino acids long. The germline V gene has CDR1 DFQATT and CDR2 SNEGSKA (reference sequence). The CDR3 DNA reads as TGCAGTGCTAGTAGGCTAGCGGGGGGGCATGAGCAGTTCTTC. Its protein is CSASRLAGGHEQFF.

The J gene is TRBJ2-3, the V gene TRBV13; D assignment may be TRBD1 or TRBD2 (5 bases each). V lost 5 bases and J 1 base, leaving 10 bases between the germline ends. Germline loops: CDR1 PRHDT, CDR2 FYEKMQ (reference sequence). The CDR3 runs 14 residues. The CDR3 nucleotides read TGTGCCAGCAGCGCCCGGGACGGCACAGATACGCAGTATTTT. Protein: CASSARDGTDTQYF.

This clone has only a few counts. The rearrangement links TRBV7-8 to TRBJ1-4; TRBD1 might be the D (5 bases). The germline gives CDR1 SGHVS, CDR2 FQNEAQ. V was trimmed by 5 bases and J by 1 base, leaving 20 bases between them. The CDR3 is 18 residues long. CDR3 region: CASSPSPSTGITNEKLFF. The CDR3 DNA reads TGTGCCAGCAGCCCTTCGCCTTCAACAGGAATAACTAATGAAAAACTGTTTTTT.

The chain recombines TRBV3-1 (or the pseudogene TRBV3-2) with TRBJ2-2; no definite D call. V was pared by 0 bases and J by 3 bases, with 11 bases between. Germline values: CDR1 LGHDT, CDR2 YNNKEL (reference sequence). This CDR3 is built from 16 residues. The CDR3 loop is CASSQELPPDTGELFF. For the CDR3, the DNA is TGTGCCAGCAGCCAAGAGCTGCCTCCCGACACCGGGGAGCTGTTTTTT.

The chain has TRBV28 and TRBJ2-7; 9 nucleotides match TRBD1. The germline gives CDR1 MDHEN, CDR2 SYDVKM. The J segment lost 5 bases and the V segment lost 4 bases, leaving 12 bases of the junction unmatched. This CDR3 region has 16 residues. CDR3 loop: CASSSSPLGTGNEQYF. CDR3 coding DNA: TGTGCCAGCAGTTCCTCCCCCCTCGGGACAGGGAACGAGCAGTACTTC.

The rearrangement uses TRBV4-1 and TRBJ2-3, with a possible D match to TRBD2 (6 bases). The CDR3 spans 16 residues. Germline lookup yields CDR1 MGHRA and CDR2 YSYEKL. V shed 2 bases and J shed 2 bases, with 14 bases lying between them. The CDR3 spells CASSQWGGTFTDTQYF. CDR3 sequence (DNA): TGCGCCAGCAGCCAATGGGGCGGGACCTTCACAGATACGCAGTATTTT.

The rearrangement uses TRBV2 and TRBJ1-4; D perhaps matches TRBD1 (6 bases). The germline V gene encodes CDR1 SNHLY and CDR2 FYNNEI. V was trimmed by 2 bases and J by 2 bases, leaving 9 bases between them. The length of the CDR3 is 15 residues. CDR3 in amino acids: CASSEQGITNEKLFF. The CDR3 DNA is TGTGCCAGCAGTGAACAGGGGATCACTAATGAAAAACTGTTTTTT.

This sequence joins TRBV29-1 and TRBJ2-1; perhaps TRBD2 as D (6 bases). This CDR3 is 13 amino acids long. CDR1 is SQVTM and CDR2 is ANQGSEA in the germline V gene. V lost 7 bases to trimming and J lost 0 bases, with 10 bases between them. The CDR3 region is CSGDWSSYNEQFF. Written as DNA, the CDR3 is TGCAGCGGGGACTGGAGCTCCTACAATGAGCAGTTCTTC.

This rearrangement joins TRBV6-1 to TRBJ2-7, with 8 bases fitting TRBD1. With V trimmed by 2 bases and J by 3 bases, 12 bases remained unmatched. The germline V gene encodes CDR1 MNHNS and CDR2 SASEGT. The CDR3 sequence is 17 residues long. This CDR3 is CASSELRDRYKVYEQYF. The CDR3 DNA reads TGTGCCAGCAGTGAACTAAGGGACAGGTACAAAGTCTACGAGCAGTACTTC.

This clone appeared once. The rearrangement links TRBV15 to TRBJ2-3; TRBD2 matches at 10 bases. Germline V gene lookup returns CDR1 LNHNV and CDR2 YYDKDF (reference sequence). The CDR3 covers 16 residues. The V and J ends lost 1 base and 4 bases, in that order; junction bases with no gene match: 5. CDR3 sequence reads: CATSRGGSGGSDTQYF. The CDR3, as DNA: TGTGCCACCAGCAGAGGGGGTAGCGGGGGGTCAGATACGCAGTATTTT.

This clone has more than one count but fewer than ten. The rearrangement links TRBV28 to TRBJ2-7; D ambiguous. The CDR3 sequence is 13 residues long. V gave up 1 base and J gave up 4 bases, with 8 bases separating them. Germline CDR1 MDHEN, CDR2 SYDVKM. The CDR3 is CASSLLSGYEQYF. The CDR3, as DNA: TGTGCCAGCAGTTTATTATCTGGGTACGAGCAGTACTTC.

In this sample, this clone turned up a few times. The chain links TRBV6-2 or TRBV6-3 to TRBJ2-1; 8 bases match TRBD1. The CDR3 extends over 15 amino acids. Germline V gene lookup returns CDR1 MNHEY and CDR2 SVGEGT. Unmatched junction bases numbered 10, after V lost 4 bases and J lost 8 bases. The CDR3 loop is CASSLTPGQVDEQFF. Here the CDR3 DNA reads TGTGCCAGCAGTTTAACTCCGGGACAGGTTGATGAGCAGTTCTTC.

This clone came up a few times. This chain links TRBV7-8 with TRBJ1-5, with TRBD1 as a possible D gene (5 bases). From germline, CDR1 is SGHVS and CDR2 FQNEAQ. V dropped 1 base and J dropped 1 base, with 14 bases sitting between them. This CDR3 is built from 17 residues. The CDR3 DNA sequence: TGTGCCAGCAGCTTAGTCCCTTCAGACAGAAGCAATCAGCCCCAGCATTTT. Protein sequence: CASSLVPSDRSNQPQHF.

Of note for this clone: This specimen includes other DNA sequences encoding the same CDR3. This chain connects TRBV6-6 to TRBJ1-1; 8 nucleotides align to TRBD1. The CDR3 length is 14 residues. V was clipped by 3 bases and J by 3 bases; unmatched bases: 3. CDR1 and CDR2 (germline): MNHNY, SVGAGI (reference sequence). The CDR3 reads CASSYQGADTEAFF. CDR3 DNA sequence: TGTGCCAGCAGTTATCAGGGGGCGGACACTGAAGCTTTCTTT.

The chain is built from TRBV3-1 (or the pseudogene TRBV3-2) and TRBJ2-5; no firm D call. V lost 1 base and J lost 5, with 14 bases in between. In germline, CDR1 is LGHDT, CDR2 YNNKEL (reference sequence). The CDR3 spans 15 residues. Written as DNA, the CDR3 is TGTGCCAGCAGCCAAGGGGGTCGGAATATGGAGACCCAGTACTTC. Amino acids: CASSQGGRNMETQYF.

The CDR3 sequence: CASSEADGGGSPLHF. DNA of the CDR3: TGTGCCAGCAGTGAAGCGGATGGCGGGGGTTCACCCCTCCACTTT. The chain joins TRBV2 to TRBJ1-6, with D possibly matching TRBD1 (5 bases). V gave up 0 bases and J gave up 9 bases, with 12 bases separating them. This CDR3 contains 15 residues. Germline loops: CDR1 SNHLY, CDR2 FYNNEI.

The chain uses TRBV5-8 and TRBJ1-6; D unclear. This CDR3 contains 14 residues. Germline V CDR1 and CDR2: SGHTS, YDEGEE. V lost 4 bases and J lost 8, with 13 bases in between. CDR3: CASSPAEGHSPLHF. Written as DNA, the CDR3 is TGTGCCAGCAGCCCCGCCGAAGGGCATTCACCCCTCCACTTT. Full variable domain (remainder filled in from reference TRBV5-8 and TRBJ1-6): EAGVTQSPTHLIKTRGQQATLRCSPISGHTSVYWYQQALGLGLQFLLWYDEGEERNRGNFPPRFSGRQFPNYSSELNVNALELEDSALYLCASSPAEGHSPLHFGNGTRLTVT.